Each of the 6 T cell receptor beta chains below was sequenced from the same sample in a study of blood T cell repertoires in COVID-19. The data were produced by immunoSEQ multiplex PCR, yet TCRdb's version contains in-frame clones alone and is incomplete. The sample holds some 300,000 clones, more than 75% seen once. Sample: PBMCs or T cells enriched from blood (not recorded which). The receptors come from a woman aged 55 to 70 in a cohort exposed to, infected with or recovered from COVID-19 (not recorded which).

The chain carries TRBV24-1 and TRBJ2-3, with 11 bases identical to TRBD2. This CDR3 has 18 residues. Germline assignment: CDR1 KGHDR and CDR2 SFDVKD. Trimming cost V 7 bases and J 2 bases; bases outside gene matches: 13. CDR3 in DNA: TGTGCCACCAGGGGACGGAATGGACTAGCGGGTAACACAGATACGCAGTATTTT. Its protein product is CATRGRNGLAGNTDTQYF.

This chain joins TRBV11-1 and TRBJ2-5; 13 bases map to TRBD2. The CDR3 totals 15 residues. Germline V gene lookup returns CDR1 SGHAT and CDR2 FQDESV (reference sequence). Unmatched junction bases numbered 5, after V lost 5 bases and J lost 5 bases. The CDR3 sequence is CASSGTSGTRETQYF. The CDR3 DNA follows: TGTGCCAGCAGCGGGACTAGCGGGACGCGGGAGACCCAGTACTTC.

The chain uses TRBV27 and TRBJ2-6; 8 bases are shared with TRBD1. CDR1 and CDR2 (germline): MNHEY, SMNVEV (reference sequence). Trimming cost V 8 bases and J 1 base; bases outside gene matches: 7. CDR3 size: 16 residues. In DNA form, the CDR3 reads TGTGCCAGCGCGAGACAGGGGACGTCTGGGGCCAACGTCCTGACTTTC. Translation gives CASARQGTSGANVLTF.

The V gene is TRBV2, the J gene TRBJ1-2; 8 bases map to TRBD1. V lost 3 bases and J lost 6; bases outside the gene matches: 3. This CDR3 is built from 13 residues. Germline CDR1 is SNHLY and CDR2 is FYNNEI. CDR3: CASSEDREHGYTF. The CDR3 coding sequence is TGTGCCAGCAGTGAGGACAGGGAGCATGGCTACACCTTC.

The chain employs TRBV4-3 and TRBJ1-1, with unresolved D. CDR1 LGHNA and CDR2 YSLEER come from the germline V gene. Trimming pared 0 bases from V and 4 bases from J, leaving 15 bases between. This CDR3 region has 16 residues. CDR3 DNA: TGCGCCAGCAGCCAAGATGGGTGGAGGGCGGGCACTGAAGCTTTCTTT. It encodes CASSQDGWRAGTEAFF.

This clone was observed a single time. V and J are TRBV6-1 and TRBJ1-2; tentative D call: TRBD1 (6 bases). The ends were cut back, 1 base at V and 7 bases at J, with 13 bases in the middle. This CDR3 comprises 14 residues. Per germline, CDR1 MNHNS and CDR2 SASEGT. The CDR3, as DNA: TGTGCCAGCAGTGAAGTTTGGGGGCAGGGTGGCTACACCTTC. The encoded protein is CASSEVWGQGGYTF.